The clone carrying this TCR beta chain was seen many times. Its antigen is still unknown. In the original analysis: In papillary thyroid cancer, a distant-metastasis classifier was built using CDR3 differences across clinicopathological groups. TCRdb re-called the PCR reads through MiXCR. TCRdb, rather than the study authors, made the V and J calls. The table has just under 60,000 clones, 15% to 20% seen once. CDR3 length equals 10 residues. V lost 0 bases, J lost 6 bases, and 0 bases lay in between. Per the germline V gene, CDR1 is SGHRS and CDR2 is YFSETQ. This sample was included in a study of metastatic and nonmetastatic thyroid tumors. Turning to the study itself: For malignant and benign thyroid patients, tumor or nodule tissue and blood were the sources whose repertoires were compared. General study results and limits: The study reportedly found significantly higher TCR beta diversity in malignant thyroid tumors than benign nodules, in blood and tumor.

All patients were treatment-naive before thyroid surgery. The source is a male donor with papillary thyroid cancer or a benign thyroid nodule (not recorded which). Some clones in this sample may be carry-over from other donors' samples. Specimen: blood. The chain is built from TRBV5-1 and TRBJ2-5; D remains unclear. CDR3 DNA sequence: TGCGCCAGCAGCTTGGAGACCCAGTACTTC. Amino acid sequence: CASSLETQYF.